This T cell receptor beta chain was captured by sequencing in a study of response to subunit inactivated influenza vaccine. Using its own MiXCR run on the RT-PCR reads, TCRdb lists one record per CDR3 protein. The repertoire has under 550,000 distinct CDR3 sequences, less than 10% of them found once; the top ten carry 13%. The sample in question was PBMCs from blood, obtained around 25 months after vaccination. The clonotype originates from a man aged 45 to 70 who received an inactivated influenza vaccine.

CDR3 nucleotide sequence: TGTGCCAGCTCACGGGACGTTAATGAAAAACTGTTTTTT. It codes for CASSRDVNEKLFF. The J gene is TRBJ1-4, the V gene TRBV3-1; possibly TRBD1 for D (5 bases). CDR1 LGHDT and CDR2 YNNKEL come from the germline V gene (reference sequence). The CDR3 length is 13 residues. V dropped 8 bases and J dropped 4 bases, with 11 bases sitting between them.